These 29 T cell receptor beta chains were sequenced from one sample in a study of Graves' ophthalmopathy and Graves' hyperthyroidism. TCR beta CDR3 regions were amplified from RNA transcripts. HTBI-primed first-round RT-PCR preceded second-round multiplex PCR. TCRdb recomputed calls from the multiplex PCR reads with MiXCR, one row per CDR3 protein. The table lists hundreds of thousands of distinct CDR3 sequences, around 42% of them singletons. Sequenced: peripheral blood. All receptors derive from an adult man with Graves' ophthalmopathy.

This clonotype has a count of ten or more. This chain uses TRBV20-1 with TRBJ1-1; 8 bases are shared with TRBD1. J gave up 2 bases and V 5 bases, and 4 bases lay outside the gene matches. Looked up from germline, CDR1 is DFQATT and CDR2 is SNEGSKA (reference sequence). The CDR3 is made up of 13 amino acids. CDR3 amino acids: CSALDRENTEAFF. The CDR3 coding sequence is TGCAGTGCTTTGGACAGGGAAAACACTGAAGCTTTCTTT.

The CDR3 sequence: CASSLRTSSYNSPLHF. In DNA, the CDR3 is TGTGCCAGCAGCTTGAGGACGAGCTCCTATAATTCACCCCTCCACTTT. V is TRBV5-6 and J is TRBJ1-6; no definite D call. CDR1 SGHDT and CDR2 YYEEEE come from the germline V gene. The CDR3 spans 16 residues. V shed 1 base and J shed 0 bases, with 8 bases lying between them.

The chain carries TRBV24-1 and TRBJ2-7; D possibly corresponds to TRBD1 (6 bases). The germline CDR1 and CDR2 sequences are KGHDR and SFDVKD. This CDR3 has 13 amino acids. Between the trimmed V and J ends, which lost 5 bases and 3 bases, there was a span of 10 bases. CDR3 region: CATSGDRSYEQYF. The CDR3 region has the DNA TGTGCCACCAGTGGAGACAGGAGCTACGAGCAGTACTTC.

CDR3 residues: CASSPISGGQLLRSYEQYF. The CDR3 DNA follows: TGTGCCAGCAGCCCTATATCCGGGGGCCAACTTCTTAGATCCTACGAGCAGTACTTC. The V and J genes are TRBV6-5 and TRBJ2-7, with D perhaps being TRBD1 or TRBD2 (6 bases each). The V gene lost 6 bases and the J gene lost 1 base, with 28 bases spanning the gap. Per the germline V gene, CDR1 is MNHEY and CDR2 is SVGAGI. The CDR3 sequence is 19 residues long.

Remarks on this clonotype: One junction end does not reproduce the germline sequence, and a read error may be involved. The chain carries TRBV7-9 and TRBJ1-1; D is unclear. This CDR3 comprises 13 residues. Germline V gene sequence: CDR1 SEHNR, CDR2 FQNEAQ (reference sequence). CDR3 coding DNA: TGTACCAGCAGCTTAGTACTGAACACTGAAGCTTTCTTT. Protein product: CTSSLVLNTEAFF.

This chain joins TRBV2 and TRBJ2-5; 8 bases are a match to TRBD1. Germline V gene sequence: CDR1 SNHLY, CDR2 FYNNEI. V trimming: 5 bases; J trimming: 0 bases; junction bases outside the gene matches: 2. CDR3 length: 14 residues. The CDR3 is CASSMGQDQETQYF. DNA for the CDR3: TGTGCCAGCAGTATGGGACAGGACCAAGAGACCCAGTACTTC.

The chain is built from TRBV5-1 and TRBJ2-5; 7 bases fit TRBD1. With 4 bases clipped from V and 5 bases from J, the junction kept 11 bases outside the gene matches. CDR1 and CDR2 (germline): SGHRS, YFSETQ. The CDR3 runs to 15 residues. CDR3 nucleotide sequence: TGCGCCAGCAGCCAACTGACAGGGACCGGCGAGACCCAGTACTTC. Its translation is CASSQLTGTGETQYF.

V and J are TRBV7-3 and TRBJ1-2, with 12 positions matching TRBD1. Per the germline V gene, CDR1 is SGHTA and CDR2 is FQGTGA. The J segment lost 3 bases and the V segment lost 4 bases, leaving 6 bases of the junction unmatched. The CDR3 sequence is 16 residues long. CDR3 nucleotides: TGTGCCAGCAGCTGGGACAGGGGGCGCTACTACTATGGCTACACCTTC. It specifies CASSWDRGRYYYGYTF.

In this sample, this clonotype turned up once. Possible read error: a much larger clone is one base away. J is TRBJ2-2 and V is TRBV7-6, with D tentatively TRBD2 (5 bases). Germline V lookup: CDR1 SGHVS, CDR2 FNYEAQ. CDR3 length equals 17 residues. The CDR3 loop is CASSLGRGSPNTGELFF. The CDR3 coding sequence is TGTGCCAGCAGTTTAGGACGGGGTAGTCCAAACACCGGGGAGCTGTTTTTT.

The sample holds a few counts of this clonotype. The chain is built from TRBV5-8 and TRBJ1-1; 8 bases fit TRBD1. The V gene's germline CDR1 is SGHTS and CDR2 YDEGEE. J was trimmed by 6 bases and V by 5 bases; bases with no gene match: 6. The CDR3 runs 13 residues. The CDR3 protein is CASSRGQVPEAFF. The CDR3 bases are TGTGCCAGCAGTCGGGGACAGGTCCCTGAAGCTTTCTTT. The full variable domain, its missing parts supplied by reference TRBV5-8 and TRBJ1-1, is EAGVTQSPTHLIKTRGQQATLRCSPISGHTSVYWYQQALGLGLQFLLWYDEGEERNRGNFPPRFSGRQFPNYSSELNVNALELEDSALYLCASSRGQVPEAFFGQGTRLTVV.

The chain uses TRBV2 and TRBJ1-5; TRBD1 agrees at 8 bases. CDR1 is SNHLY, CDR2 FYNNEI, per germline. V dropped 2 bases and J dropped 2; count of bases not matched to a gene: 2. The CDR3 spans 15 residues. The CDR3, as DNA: TGTGCCAGCAGTGAATTGACAGGGGGCAATCAGCCCCAGCATTTT. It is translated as CASSELTGGNQPQHF. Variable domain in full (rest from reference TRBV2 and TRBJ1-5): EPEVTQTPSHQVTQMGQEVILRCVPISNHLYFYWYRQILGQKVEFLVSFYNNEISEKSEIFDDQFSVERPDGSNFTLKIRSTKLEDSAMYFCASSELTGGNQPQHFGDGTRLSIL.

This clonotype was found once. The CDR3 coding sequence is TGCAGCGTTCGACAGGGTTTCTTGTCCTACGAGCAGTACTTC. It specifies CSVRQGFLSYEQYF. The genes are TRBV29-1 and TRBJ2-7; 7 bases line up with TRBD1. The V and J ends lost 5 bases and 1 base, in that order; junction bases with no gene match: 8. Germline-derived CDR1 and CDR2 are SQVTM and ANQGSEA. The CDR3 consists of 14 residues.

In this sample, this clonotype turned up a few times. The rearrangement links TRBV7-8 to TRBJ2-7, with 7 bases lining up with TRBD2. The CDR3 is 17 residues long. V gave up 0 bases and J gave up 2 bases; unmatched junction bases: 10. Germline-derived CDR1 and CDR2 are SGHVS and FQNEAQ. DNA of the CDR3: TGTGCCAGCAGCTTAGCGGGAGGGTTTGGGGGGGCCTACGAGCAGTACTTC. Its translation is CASSLAGGFGGAYEQYF.

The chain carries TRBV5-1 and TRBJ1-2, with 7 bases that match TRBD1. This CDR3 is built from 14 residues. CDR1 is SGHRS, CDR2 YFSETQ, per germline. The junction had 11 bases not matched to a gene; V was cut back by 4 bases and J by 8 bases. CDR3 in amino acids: CASSPPGTVDGYTF. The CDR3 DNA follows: TGCGCCAGCAGCCCGCCCGGGACAGTCGACGGCTACACCTTC.

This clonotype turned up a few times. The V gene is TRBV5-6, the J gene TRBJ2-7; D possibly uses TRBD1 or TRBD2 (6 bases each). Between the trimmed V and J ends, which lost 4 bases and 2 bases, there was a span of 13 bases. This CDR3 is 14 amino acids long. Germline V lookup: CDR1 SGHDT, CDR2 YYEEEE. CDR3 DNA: TGTGCCAGCAGCGGAGGGACACCTACCTACGAGCAGTACTTC. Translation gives CASSGGTPTYEQYF. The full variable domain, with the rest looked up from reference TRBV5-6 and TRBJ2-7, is DAGVTQSPTHLIKTRGQQVTLRCSPKSGHDTVSWYQQALGQGPQFIFQYYEEEERQRGNFPDRFSGHQFPNYSSELNVNALLLGDSALYLCASSGGTPTYEQYFGPGTRLTVT.

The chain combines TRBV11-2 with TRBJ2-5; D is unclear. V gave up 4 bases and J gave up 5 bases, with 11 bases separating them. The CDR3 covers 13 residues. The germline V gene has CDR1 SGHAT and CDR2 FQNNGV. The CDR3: CASSSPIGETQYF. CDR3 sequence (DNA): TGTGCCAGCAGCTCCCCGATCGGGGAGACCCAGTACTTC.

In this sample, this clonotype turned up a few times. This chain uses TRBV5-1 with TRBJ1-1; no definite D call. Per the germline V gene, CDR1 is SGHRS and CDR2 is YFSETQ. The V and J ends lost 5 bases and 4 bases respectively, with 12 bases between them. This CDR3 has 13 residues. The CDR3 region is CASRPALGTEAFF. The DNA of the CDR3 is TGCGCCAGCAGACCAGCCCTGGGCACTGAAGCTTTCTTT. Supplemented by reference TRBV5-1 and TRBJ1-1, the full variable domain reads KAGVTQTPRYLIKTRGQQVTLSCSPISGHRSVSWYQQTPGQGLQFLFEYFSETQRNKGNFPGRFSGRQFSNSRSEMNVSTLELGDSALYLCASRPALGTEAFFGQGTRLTVV.

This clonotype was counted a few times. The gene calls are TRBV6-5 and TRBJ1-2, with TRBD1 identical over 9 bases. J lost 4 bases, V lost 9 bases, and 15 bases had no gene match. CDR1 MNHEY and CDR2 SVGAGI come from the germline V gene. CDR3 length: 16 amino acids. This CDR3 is CASADRGSGEFYGYTF. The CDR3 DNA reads TGTGCCAGTGCTGACAGGGGGTCAGGAGAGTTCTATGGCTACACCTTC.

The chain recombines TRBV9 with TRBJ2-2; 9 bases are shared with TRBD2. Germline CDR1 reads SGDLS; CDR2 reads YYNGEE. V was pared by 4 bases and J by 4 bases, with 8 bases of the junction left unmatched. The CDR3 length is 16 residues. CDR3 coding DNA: TGTGCCAGCAGCTCTCGACTAGCGGAAGTCACCGGGGAGCTGTTTTTT. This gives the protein CASSSRLAEVTGELFF.

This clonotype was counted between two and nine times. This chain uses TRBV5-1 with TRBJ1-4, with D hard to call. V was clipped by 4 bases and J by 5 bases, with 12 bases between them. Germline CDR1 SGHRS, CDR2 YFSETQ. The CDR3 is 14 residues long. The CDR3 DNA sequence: TGCGCCAGCAGCCTAGGCCGGCAGAATGAAAAACTGTTTTTT. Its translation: CASSLGRQNEKLFF.

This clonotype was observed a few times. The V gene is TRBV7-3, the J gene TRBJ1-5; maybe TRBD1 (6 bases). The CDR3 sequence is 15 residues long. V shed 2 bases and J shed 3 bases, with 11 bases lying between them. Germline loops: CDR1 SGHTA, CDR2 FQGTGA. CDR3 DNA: TGTGCCAGCAGCTTAGGGGACACTTCCAATCAGCCCCAGCATTTT. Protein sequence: CASSLGDTSNQPQHF.

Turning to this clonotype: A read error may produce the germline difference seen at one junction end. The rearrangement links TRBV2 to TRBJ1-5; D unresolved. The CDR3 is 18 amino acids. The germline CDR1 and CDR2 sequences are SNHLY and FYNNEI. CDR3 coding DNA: TGCGCCAGCAGCCAAGTTCACTCCCCGGGCGGGAAAAATCAGCCCCAGCATTTT. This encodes CASSQVHSPGGKNQPQHF.

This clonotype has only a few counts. The CDR3 region is CSARWANSYEQYF. As DNA, the CDR3 is TGCAGTGCTAGATGGGCGAACTCCTACGAGCAGTACTTC. The V gene is TRBV20-1, the J gene TRBJ2-7; D is ambiguous. The CDR3 contains 13 residues. Germline V CDR1 and CDR2: DFQATT, SNEGSKA (reference sequence). Trimming shortened V by 2 bases and J by 0 bases, and 8 bases separated the two germline ends.

The CDR3 here is CASSLDGTGTYGYTF. CDR3 sequence (DNA): TGTGCCAGCAGTTTGGACGGGACAGGTACCTATGGCTACACCTTC. The gene calls are TRBV7-2 and TRBJ1-2; 8 bases agree with TRBD1. This CDR3 is built from 15 residues. The J segment lost 4 bases and the V segment lost 6 bases, leaving 10 bases of the junction unmatched. Germline CDR1 is SGHTA and CDR2 is FQGNSA.

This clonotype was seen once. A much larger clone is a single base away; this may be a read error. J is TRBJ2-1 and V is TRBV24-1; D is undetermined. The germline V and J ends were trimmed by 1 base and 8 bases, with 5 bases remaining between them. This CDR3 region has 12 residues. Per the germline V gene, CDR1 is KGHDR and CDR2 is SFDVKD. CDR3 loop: CATSDFYHEQFF. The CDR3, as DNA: TGTGCCACCAGTGATTTCTATCATGAGCAGTTCTTC.

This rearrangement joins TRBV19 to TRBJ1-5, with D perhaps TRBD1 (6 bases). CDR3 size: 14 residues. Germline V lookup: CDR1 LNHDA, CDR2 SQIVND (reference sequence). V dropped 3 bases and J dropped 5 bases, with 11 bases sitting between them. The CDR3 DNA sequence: TGTGCCAGTAGTATGGGGCAGGGGTATCAGCCCCAGCATTTT. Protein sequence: CASSMGQGYQPQHF.

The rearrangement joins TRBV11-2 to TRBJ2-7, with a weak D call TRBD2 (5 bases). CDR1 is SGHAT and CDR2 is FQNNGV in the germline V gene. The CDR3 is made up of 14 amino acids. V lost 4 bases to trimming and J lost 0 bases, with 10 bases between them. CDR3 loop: CASSSPGSSYEQYF. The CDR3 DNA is TGTGCCAGCAGCTCCCCGGGGAGCTCCTACGAGCAGTACTTC.

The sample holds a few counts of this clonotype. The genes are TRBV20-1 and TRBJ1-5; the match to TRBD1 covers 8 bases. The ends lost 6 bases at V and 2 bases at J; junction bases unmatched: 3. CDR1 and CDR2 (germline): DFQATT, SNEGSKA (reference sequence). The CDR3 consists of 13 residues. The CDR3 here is CSAGQVRNQPQHF. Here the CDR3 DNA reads TGCAGTGCGGGACAGGTACGCAATCAGCCCCAGCATTTT.

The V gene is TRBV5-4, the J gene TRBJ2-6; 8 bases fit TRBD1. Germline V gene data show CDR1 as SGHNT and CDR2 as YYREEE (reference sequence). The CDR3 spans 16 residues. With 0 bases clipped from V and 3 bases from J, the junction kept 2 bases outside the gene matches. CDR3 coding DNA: TGTGCCAGCAGCTTGGCAGGGGGCGGTGGGGCCAACGTCCTGACTTTC. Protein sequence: CASSLAGGGGANVLTF.